This TCR beta chain is drawn from a study of CD8+ T cells in alopecia areata. As for the study in general: Among treated patients, oral tofacitinib was administered at 5 to 10 mg twice daily.

Lesional scalp punch biopsies and peripheral blood came from alopecia areata patients. Concerning this clone itself: Its antigen is unknown.

Extracted RNA was reverse transcribed into cDNA, the sequencing template. Produced via immunoSEQ multiplex PCR; TCRdb's table is partial and in-frame only. This sample has 150,000 or so clones, with about 66% found just once. Findings and caveats of the study: Among the cells sequenced in scalp samples are also the resident alphabeta T cells of normal skin.

Germline CDR1 reads SGHDT; CDR2 reads YYEEEE. V shed 2 bases, J shed 4 bases, and the junction held 5 bases outside the gene matches. The CDR3 consists of 14 residues. The source is a human donor with alopecia areata. The chain couples TRBV5-6 to TRBJ1-1; 7 nucleotides line up with TRBD1. This sample comprised CD8+ T cells sorted from blood, obtained at week 0. In DNA, the CDR3 is TGTGCCAGCAGCTTCGGGACAGCATCCACTGAAGCTTTCTTT. It specifies CASSFGTASTEAFF.